The clone carrying this T cell receptor beta chain was detected ten times or more. This entry belongs to a study of neurological immune-mediated disorders. Germline V gives CDR1 SGHRS, CDR2 YFSETQ. This CDR3 contains 14 residues. V was clipped by 0 bases and J by 7 bases, with 14 bases between them. Synthesis of cDNA was accomplished via 5'RACE employing 10-nucleotide random UMIs. TCRdb reanalysed the 5' RACE reads using MiXCR and keeps one entry per CDR3 protein. The sample lists 25,000 to 35,000 distinct CDR3 sequences; about a sixth were seen once. The time point: technical triplicate 3. The sequenced material came from CD4+ T cells from blood. This sequence joins TRBV5-1 and TRBJ2-7; tentative D call: TRBD1 (6 bases). The source of this sequence is a female donor with HTLV-1-associated myelopathy (HAM/TSP). CDR3 loop: CASSLGQGNGEQYF. CDR3 bases: TGCGCCAGCAGCTTGGGTCAGGGGAACGGAGAGCAGTACTTC.